There are many counts of the clone carrying this T cell receptor (beta chain). These data are taken from a study of CD8 T cells in ankylosing spondylitis. TCRdb fed the 5' RACE reads into MiXCR, producing one record per CDR3 protein. Of about 240,000 distinct CDR3 sequences listed, 8% to 9.5% are singletons. The CDR3 consists of 16 residues. V lost 7 bases and J lost 0; bases outside the gene matches: 8. The V call is TRBV12-3 or TRBV12-4, the J call TRBJ2-3, with 9 bases matching TRBD1. What was sequenced was blood, either unsorted or a sorted T cell fraction (not recorded which). The receptor was derived from a male donor with ankylosing spondylitis or in good health (not recorded which). The DNA for the CDR3 is TGTGCCAGCACCCCGACCGGACAGGGGAGCACAGATACGCAGTATTTT. It is translated as CASTPTGQGSTDTQYF.